The next 27 T cell receptor beta chains were all read from a single sample in a study of vaccination and CD4 T cells after COVID-19. Oncomine TCR Beta short-read sequencing was applied to DNA from cultured CD4+ T cells. TCRdb itself ran the PCR reads through MiXCR, one entry per CDR3 protein. The table lists about 7,000 distinct CDR3 sequences, about a third of them singletons. Treatment denoted: roughly 11-day PBMC culture with coronavirus spike peptide pools or control peptides (ViraFEST assay). Before the COVID-19 pandemic (2011-2018), CD4+ T cells were obtained from the unexposed donor. The antigens for these receptors are not known. The sample taken for sequencing was CD4+ T cells from blood, cultured in vitro. The receptors come from a human donor in good health.

The chain couples TRBV12-3 or TRBV12-4 to TRBJ1-5; D may be TRBD1 (6 bases). The CDR3 loop spans 14 amino acids. The V and J ends lost 0 bases and 5 bases respectively, with 8 bases between them. The CDR3 nucleotides are TGTGCCAGCAGTTTAGCCCAGGGGCATCAGCCCCAGCATTTT. Its protein product is CASSLAQGHQPQHF.

The chain carries TRBV7-9 and TRBJ2-1; D is uncertain. CDR3 length: 13 amino acids. The V gene lost 4 bases and the J gene lost 10 bases, with 14 bases spanning the gap. Looked up from germline, CDR1 is SEHNR and CDR2 is FQNEAQ (reference sequence). Written as DNA, the CDR3 is TGTGCCAGCAGCTCGTCAAGCGCGATCGAGCAGTTCTTC. Protein product: CASSSSSAIEQFF.

This chain joins TRBV12-3 or TRBV12-4 and TRBJ1-1, with a possible D match to TRBD1 (5 bases). This CDR3 spans 13 amino acids. V lost 3 bases and J lost 9, with 14 bases in between. CDR3 loop: CASSFRQGSKAFF. The CDR3 nucleotides read TGTGCCAGCAGTTTCCGGCAGGGAAGTAAAGCTTTCTTT.

This clonotype was seen a handful of times. The chain links TRBV19 to TRBJ2-3, with a possible D match to TRBD2 (6 bases). CDR1 is LNHDA, CDR2 SQIVND, per germline (reference sequence). This CDR3 has 15 amino acids. The V end lost 0 bases, the J end lost 1 base, and 8 bases lay between the germline ends. The CDR3 DNA reads as TGTGCCAGTAGTATAGACGGGGGACGCACAGATACGCAGTATTTT. Its translation: CASSIDGGRTDTQYF.

This clonotype was recorded a few times. The rearrangement joins TRBV19 to TRBJ1-2; tentatively, D is TRBD1 (5 bases). CDR3 length: 13 amino acids. Trimming took 10 bases from V and 5 from J, leaving 17 bases between them. The germline V gene encodes CDR1 LNHDA and CDR2 SQIVND (reference sequence). This CDR3 is CATSRELLYGYTF. In DNA form, the CDR3 reads TGTGCCACCTCCAGGGAGTTGCTATATGGCTACACCTTC.

The gene calls are TRBV28 and TRBJ2-5, with D perhaps given as TRBD1 or TRBD2 (5 bases each). Between the trimmed V and J ends, which lost 3 bases and 5 bases, there was a span of 16 bases. CDR3 size: 15 residues. Germline CDR1 and CDR2: MDHEN and SYDVKM. CDR3 DNA: TGTGCCAGCAGTTTCGTATACGAGGGGCGGGAGACCCAGTACTTC. This encodes CASSFVYEGRETQYF.

The chain has TRBV5-1 and TRBJ2-1; D is uncertain. Germline V lookup: CDR1 SGHRS, CDR2 YFSETQ. With 4 bases removed from V and 0 bases from J, the gap between germline ends came to 11 bases. The CDR3 is made up of 15 amino acids. The chain's CDR3 is CASSLAKSSYNEQFF. The CDR3 DNA reads TGCGCCAGCAGCCTGGCAAAAAGCTCCTACAATGAGCAGTTCTTC.

This clonotype was picked up a small number of times. This sequence joins TRBV27 and TRBJ1-1, with TRBD1 as a possible D gene (6 bases). There are 14 residues in the CDR3. V gave up 4 bases and J gave up 5 bases, with 14 bases separating them. Germline V lookup: CDR1 MNHEY, CDR2 SMNVEV (reference sequence). CDR3 loop: CASSWWLGATEAFF. CDR3 DNA sequence: TGTGCCAGCAGTTGGTGGCTGGGGGCGACTGAAGCTTTCTTT.

V gene TRBV14 combines with J gene TRBJ2-6; TRBD1 aligns across 7 bases. The CDR3 spans 13 residues. V gave up 0 bases and J gave up 12 bases; unmatched junction bases: 2. In germline, CDR1 is SGHDN, CDR2 FVKESK. The CDR3 coding sequence is TGTGCCAGCAGCCAAGAAGGACAGGCCGTCCTGACTTTC. This encodes CASSQEGQAVLTF.

As DNA, the CDR3 is TGTGCCAGCAGACTGCAGGACACGGGCTACACCTTC. This encodes CASRLQDTGYTF. This rearrangement joins TRBV5-4 to TRBJ1-2; D is possibly TRBD1 (5 bases). V was shortened by 5 bases and J by 8 bases, with 13 bases between the two germline ends. The CDR3 totals 12 residues. Germline-derived CDR1 and CDR2 are SGHNT and YYREEE (reference sequence).

This clonotype was observed a few times. The chain employs TRBV7-2 and TRBJ2-7; possible D gene TRBD2, 6 bases. CDR1 and CDR2 from the germline V gene are SGHTA and FQGNSA. The V end lost 1 base, the J end lost 6 bases, and 13 bases lay between the germline ends. The CDR3 loop spans 14 amino acids. The CDR3, as DNA: TGTGCCAGCAGCTTAGTTGGCTCGGAGGGCGAGCAGTACTTC. Translation gives CASSLVGSEGEQYF.

The chain joins TRBV28 to TRBJ2-7, with D unresolved. Trimming stripped 2 bases from V and 4 bases from J, with 12 bases between. This CDR3 is 14 amino acids long. From germline, CDR1 is MDHEN and CDR2 SYDVKM. CDR3 bases: TGTGCCAGCAGTTTACGCGGCTTTACATACGAGCAGTACTTC. This codes for CASSLRGFTYEQYF. The full variable domain, rest sourced from reference TRBV28 and TRBJ2-7, is DVKVTQSSRYLVKRTGEKVFLECVQDMDHENMFWYRQDPGLGLRLIYFSYDVKMKEKGDIPEGYSVSREKKERFSLILESASTNQTSMYLCASSLRGFTYEQYFGPGTRLTVT.

V and J are TRBV5-8 and TRBJ1-1; 8 nucleotides line up with TRBD1. The CDR3 contains 17 residues. Germline CDR1 is SGHTS and CDR2 is YDEGEE. Trimming took 4 bases from V and 1 from J; bases not matched to a gene: 12. The CDR3 coding sequence is TGTGCCAGCAGCCGGCGGACAGGGCAGATTAGGAACACTGAAGCTTTCTTT. Translation: CASSRRTGQIRNTEAFF.

The chain recombines TRBV4-1 with TRBJ2-6, with 7 positions matching TRBD1. The junction had 3 bases not matched to a gene; V was cut back by 1 base and J by 3 bases. The CDR3 is 16 residues long. Germline V gene sequence: CDR1 MGHRA, CDR2 YSYEKL. This chain's CDR3 is CASSQGQGSGANVLTF. Written as DNA, the CDR3 is TGCGCCAGCAGCCAAGGACAGGGAAGTGGGGCCAACGTCCTGACTTTC.

The CDR3 sequence: CASSLFGDYEQYF. CDR3 in DNA: TGCGCCAGCAGCTTGTTTGGTGACTACGAGCAGTACTTC. The chain combines TRBV5-1 with TRBJ2-7; D unresolved. Germline V gene lookup returns CDR1 SGHRS and CDR2 YFSETQ. V lost 1 base to trimming and J lost 3 bases, with 8 bases between them. The CDR3 runs to 13 residues.

This clonotype was detected only a few times. V and J are TRBV7-2 and TRBJ2-7; 13 nucleotides line up with TRBD2. The CDR3 loop spans 16 amino acids. Trimming removed 5 bases from V and 4 bases from J; junction bases left unmatched: 8. Per germline, CDR1 SGHTA and CDR2 FQGNSA. As DNA, the CDR3 is TGTGCCAGCAGCCGCACGACTAGCGGGAGGATTTACGAGCAGTACTTC. Translation: CASSRTTSGRIYEQYF.

This clonotype showed up just a few times. The rearrangement joins TRBV6-2 or TRBV6-3 to TRBJ2-1; 7 bases are shared with TRBD1. J gave up 13 bases and V 7 bases, and 13 bases lay outside the gene matches. The CDR3 loop spans 13 amino acids. From germline, CDR1 is MNHEY and CDR2 SVGEGT. The CDR3 loop reads CASTGSGTVEQFF. The DNA for the CDR3 is TGTGCCAGCACCGGTTCCGGGACAGTCGAACAGTTCTTC.

Judged by abundance, this clonotype is large. The chain carries TRBV5-1 and TRBJ1-1; TRBD1 is a possible D gene (5 bases). The V gene's germline CDR1 is SGHRS and CDR2 YFSETQ. This CDR3 has 14 residues. Trimming removed 0 bases from V and 4 bases from J, with 10 bases in between. CDR3 sequence: CASSLEGMGTEAFF. In DNA form, the CDR3 reads TGCGCCAGCAGCTTGGAGGGGATGGGCACTGAAGCTTTCTTT.

This clonotype was detected only once. The chain joins TRBV6-5 to TRBJ1-5; TRBD1 aligns across 8 bases. CDR1 MNHEY and CDR2 SVGAGI come from the germline V gene. There are 14 residues in the CDR3. The V segment lost 4 bases and the J segment 3 bases; nucleotides outside the gene matches: 2. Here the CDR3 reads CASSSDRDNQPQHF. DNA of the CDR3: TGTGCCAGCAGTTCGGACAGGGACAATCAGCCCCAGCATTTT.

The rearrangement joins TRBV6-1 to TRBJ2-2, with D possibly TRBD2 on 7 matching bases. The CDR3 spans 13 residues. Germline CDR1 reads MNHNS; CDR2 reads SASEGT. The ends were cut back, 7 bases at V and 6 bases at J, with 12 bases in the middle. CDR3 residues: CASMRGGSGELFF. In nucleotides, the CDR3 is TGTGCCAGCATGAGGGGGGGGTCCGGGGAGCTGTTTTTT.

CDR3 protein: CASSRLGDRDSKTQYF. The CDR3 region has the DNA TGTGCCAGCAGCCGCCTGGGGGACAGGGATTCTAAGACCCAGTACTTC. The rearrangement joins TRBV7-7 to TRBJ2-5, with TRBD1 matching over 9 bases. The CDR3 is 16 residues long. Germline V gene lookup returns CDR1 SSHAT and CDR2 FNYEAQ (reference sequence). V lost 5 bases and J lost 6; bases outside the gene matches: 13.

The chain links TRBV18 to TRBJ2-1, with 7 bases lining up with TRBD1. V lost 1 base and J lost 0; bases outside the gene matches: 6. The CDR3 sequence is 17 residues long. CDR1 and CDR2 (germline): KGHSH, LQKENI. CDR3 loop: CASSPLQTGSSYNEQFF. The DNA for the CDR3 is TGTGCCAGCTCACCACTCCAGACAGGGAGCTCCTACAATGAGCAGTTCTTC.

The rearrangement uses TRBV28 and TRBJ1-5; D call uncertain. Deletions cut 2 bases from V and 2 bases from J, with 4 bases between. This CDR3 region has 13 residues. Germline values: CDR1 MDHEN, CDR2 SYDVKM. CDR3 nucleotide sequence: TGTGCCAGCAGTTTACTCGGCAATCAGCCCCAGCATTTT. Its translation is CASSLLGNQPQHF.

The V gene is TRBV20-1, the J gene TRBJ2-1; 10 positions match TRBD2. Germline V CDR1 and CDR2: DFQATT, SNEGSKA (reference sequence). V was pared by 4 bases and J by 7 bases, with 10 bases of the junction left unmatched. The CDR3 is made up of 15 amino acids. Written as DNA, the CDR3 is TGCAGTGCTAACCCCCTAGCGGGGGATTCAAATGAGCAGTTCTTC. It encodes CSANPLAGDSNEQFF.

The V and J genes are TRBV6-1 and TRBJ1-3, with D perhaps matching TRBD1 (6 bases). Germline loops: CDR1 MNHNS, CDR2 SASEGT. CDR3 length equals 13 residues. V gave up 7 bases and J gave up 4 bases, with 11 bases separating them. CDR3 nucleotide sequence: TGTGCCAGCAACCGCCAGGGGGGAAACACCATATATTTT. It specifies CASNRQGGNTIYF.

The chain employs TRBV6-1 and TRBJ2-1, with 10 positions matching TRBD2. The trim removed 4 bases at V and 0 bases at J, leaving 6 bases unmatched. This CDR3 has 17 residues. Germline V CDR1 and CDR2: MNHNS, SASEGT. CDR3 residues: CASSVGSGGFSYNEQFF. For the CDR3, the DNA is TGTGCCAGCAGTGTGGGTAGCGGGGGGTTCTCCTACAATGAGCAGTTCTTC.

J is TRBJ2-7 and V is TRBV4-1, with D tentatively TRBD1 (7 bases). The V gene's germline CDR1 is MGHRA and CDR2 YSYEKL. This CDR3 is built from 13 residues. V dropped 8 bases and J dropped 3 bases, with 14 bases sitting between them. The CDR3 here is CASQKQGGYEQYF. As DNA, the CDR3 is TGCGCCAGCCAAAAGCAGGGGGGCTACGAGCAGTACTTC.